This T cell receptor beta chain was retrieved from a study of blood T cells in healthy people across ages. Study-wide findings and caveats: TCR beta diversity was tightly associated with the proportion of naive T cells. Roughly linear age-related decline in beta diversity appeared, significant by age roughly 40. The study regarded diversity estimates from one million T cells as underestimates. PBMCs that were unsorted prevented a conclusive naive versus antigen-experienced comparison.

Next came a second PCR, run for roughly 6 to 11 cycles, which used a sample-barcoded 5' primer along with a J-beta primer mix. TCRdb recomputed calls from the 5' RACE reads with MiXCR, one row per CDR3 protein. This sample carries about 1.7 million distinct CDR3 sequences, 28% of them seen once, and the ten largest clones take roughly 8%. This clonotype appeared a few times. The antigen is unknown. Looked up from germline, CDR1 is KGHSH and CDR2 is LQKENI. This CDR3 is 15 amino acids long. With 4 bases removed from V and 4 bases from J, the gap between germline ends came to 13 bases. The receptor's source is a woman in her twenties or thirties in good health. The chain joins TRBV18 to TRBJ2-2; possible D gene TRBD2, 6 bases. The specimen was blood. CDR3 nucleotide sequence: TGTGCCAGCTCACTTGGACTACTTGGCACCGGGGAGCTGTTTTTT. Protein: CASSLGLLGTGELFF.